The subject of this entry is one T cell receptor (beta chain). This sample was taken from a study of CXCR3-negative and CXCR3-positive naive CD8 T cells. The CDR3 covers 15 residues. Germline values: CDR1 SQVTM, CDR2 ANQGSEA. Through 5' RACE with UMI labels, the TRB cDNA libraries were prepared. Each CDR3 protein gets one entry in TCRdb, which reprocessed the 5' RACE reads and gives no DNA. The table for this sample gives under 85,000 distinct CDR3 sequences. The specimen was naive CXCR3- CD8+ T cells from blood. The subset here: CD45RO-CCR7+CD27+CD95- naive CD8+ T cells lacking CXCR3 (TNR3-). The chain links TRBV29-1 to TRBJ2-1; the TCRdb D gene call, TRBD2, has no DNA to confirm it. This TCR derives from a human donor in good health. Some clones in this sample may be carry-over from other donors' samples. The CDR3 spells CSVGGLTYKRNEQFF.